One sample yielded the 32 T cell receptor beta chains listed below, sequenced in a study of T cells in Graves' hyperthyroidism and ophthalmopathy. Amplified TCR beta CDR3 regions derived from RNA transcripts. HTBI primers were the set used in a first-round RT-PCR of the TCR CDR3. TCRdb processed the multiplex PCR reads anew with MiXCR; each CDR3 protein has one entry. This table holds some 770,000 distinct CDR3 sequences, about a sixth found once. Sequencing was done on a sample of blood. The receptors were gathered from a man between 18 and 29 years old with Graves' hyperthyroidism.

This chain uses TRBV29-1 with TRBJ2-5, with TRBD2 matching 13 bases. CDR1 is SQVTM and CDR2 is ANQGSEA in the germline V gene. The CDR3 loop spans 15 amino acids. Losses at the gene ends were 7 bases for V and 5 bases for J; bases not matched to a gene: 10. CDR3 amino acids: CSARTSGRGGETQYF. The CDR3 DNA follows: TGCAGCGCCCGGACTAGCGGGAGAGGAGGGGAGACCCAGTACTTC. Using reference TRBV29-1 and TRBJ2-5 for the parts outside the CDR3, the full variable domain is SAVISQKPSRDICQRGTSLTIQCQVDSQVTMMFWYRQQPGQSLTLIATANQGSEATYESGFVIDKFPISRPNLTFSTLTVSNMSPEDSSIYLCSARTSGRGGETQYFGPGTRLLVL.

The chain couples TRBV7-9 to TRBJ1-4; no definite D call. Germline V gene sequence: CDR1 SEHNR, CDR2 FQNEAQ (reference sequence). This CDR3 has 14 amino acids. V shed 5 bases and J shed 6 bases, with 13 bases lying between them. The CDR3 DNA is TGTGCCAGCAGCCCCATTCTCGGGGATGAAAAACTGTTTTTT. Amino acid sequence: CASSPILGDEKLFF.

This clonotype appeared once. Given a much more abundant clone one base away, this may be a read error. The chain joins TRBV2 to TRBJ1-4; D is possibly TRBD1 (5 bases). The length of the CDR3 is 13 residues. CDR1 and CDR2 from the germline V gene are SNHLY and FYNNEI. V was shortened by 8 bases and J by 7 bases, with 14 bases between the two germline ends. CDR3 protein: CASRDLGGEKLFF. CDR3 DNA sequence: TGTGCCAGCCGGGACCTGGGGGGTGAAAAACTGTTTTTT. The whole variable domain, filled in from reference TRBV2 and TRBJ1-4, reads EPEVTQTPSHQVTQMGQEVILRCVPISNHLYFYWYRQILGQKVEFLVSFYNNEISEKSEIFDDQFSVERPDGSNFTLKIRSTKLEDSAMYFCASRDLGGEKLFFGSGTQLSVL.

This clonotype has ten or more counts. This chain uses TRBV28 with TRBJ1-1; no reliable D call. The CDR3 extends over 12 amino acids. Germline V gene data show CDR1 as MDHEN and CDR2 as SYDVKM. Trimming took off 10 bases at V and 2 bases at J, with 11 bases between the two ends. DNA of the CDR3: TGTGCCACCTCGGAGTTCAACACTGAAGCTTTCTTT. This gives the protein CATSEFNTEAFF. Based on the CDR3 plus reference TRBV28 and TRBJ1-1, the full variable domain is DVKVTQSSRYLVKRTGEKVFLECVQDMDHENMFWYRQDPGLGLRLIYFSYDVKMKEKGDIPEGYSVSREKKERFSLILESASTNQTSMYLCATSEFNTEAFFGQGTRLTVV.

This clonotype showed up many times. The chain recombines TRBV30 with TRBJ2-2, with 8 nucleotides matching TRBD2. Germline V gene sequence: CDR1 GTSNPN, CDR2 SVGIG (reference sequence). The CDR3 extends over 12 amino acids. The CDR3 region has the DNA TGTCAGGCGGGAGGAAACACCGGGGAGCTGTTTTTT. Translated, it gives CQAGGNTGELFF.

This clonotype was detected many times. The DNA for the CDR3 is TGTGCCATCAGTCGACGCACAAGGGCGCAGTATTTT. This sequence encodes CAISRRTRAQYF. J is TRBJ2-3 and V is TRBV10-3; no reliable D call. The germline V and J ends were trimmed by 5 bases and 10 bases, with 13 bases remaining between them. This CDR3 is built from 12 residues. Germline lookup yields CDR1 ENHRY and CDR2 SYGVKD.

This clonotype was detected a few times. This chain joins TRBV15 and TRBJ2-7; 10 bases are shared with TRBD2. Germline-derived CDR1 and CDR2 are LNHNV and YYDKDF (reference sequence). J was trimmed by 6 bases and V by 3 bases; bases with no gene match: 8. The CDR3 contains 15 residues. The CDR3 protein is CATSRLTSGKGEQYF. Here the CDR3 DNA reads TGTGCCACCAGCAGGCTAACTAGCGGGAAAGGCGAGCAGTACTTC.

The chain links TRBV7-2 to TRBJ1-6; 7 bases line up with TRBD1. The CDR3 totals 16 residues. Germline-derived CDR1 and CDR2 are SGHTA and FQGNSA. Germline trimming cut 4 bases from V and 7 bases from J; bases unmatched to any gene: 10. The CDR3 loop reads CASSYIPTGMNSPLHF. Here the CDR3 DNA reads TGTGCCAGCAGCTATATACCGACAGGGATGAATTCACCCCTCCACTTT.

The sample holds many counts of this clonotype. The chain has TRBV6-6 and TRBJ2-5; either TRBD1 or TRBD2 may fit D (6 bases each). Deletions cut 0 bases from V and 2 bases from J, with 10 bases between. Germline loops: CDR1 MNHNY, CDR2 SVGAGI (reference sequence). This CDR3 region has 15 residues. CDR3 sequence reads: CASSYSGAGQETQYF. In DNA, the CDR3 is TGTGCCAGCAGTTACTCGGGGGCGGGGCAAGAGACCCAGTACTTC.

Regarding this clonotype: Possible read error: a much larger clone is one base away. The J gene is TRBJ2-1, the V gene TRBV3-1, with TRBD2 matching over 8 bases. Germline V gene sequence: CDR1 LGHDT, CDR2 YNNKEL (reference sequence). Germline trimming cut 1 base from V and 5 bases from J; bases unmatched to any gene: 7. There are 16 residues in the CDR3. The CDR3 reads CASSQAAGGTNNEQFF. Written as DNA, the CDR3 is TGTGCCAGCAGCCAAGCGGCGGGAGGTACAAACAATGAGCAGTTCTTC.

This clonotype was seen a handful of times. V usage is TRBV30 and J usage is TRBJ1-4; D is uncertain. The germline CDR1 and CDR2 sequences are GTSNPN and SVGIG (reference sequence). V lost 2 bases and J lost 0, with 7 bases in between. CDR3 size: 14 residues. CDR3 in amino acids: CAWSSDATNEKLFF. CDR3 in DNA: TGTGCCTGGAGTTCTGACGCAACTAATGAAAAACTGTTTTTT.

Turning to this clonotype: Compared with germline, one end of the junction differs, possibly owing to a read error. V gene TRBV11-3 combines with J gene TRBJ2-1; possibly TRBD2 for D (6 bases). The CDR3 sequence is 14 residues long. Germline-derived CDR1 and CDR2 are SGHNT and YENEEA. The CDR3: CASSLIASVREQSF. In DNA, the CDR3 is TGTGCCAGCAGCTTAATAGCTAGCGTACGTGAGCAGTCCTTC.

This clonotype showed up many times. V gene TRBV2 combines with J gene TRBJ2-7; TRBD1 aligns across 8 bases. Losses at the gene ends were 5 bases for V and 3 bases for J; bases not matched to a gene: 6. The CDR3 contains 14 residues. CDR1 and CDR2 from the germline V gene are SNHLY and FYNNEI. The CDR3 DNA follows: TGTGCCAGCAGTCGGACAGGGAAGTTCTACGAGCAGTACTTC. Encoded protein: CASSRTGKFYEQYF.

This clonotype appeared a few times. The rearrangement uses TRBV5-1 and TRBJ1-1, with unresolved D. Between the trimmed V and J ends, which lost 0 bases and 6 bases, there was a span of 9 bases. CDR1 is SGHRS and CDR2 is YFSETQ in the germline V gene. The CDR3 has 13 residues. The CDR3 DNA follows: TGCGCCAGCAGCTTGGCCGGTTTTTCTGAAGCTTTCTTT. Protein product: CASSLAGFSEAFF.

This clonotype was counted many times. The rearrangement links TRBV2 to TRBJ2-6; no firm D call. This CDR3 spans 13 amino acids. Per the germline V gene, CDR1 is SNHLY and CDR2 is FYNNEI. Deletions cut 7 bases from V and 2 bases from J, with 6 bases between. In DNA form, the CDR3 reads TGTGCCAGCAATAGTCCTGGGGCCAACGTCCTGACTTTC. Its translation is CASNSPGANVLTF.

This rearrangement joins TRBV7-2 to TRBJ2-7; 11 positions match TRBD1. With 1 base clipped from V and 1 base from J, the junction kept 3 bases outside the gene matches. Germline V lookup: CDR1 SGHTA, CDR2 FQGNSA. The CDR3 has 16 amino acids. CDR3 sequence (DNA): TGTGCCAGCAGCTTAGTCCGGGACAGGGGGTCCTACGAGCAGTACTTC. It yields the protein CASSLVRDRGSYEQYF. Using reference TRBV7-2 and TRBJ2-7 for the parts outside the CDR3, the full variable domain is GAGVSQSPSNKVTEKGKDVELRCDPISGHTALYWYRQSLGQGLEFLIYFQGNSAPDKSGLPSDRFSAERTGGSVSTLTIQRTQQEDSAVYLCASSLVRDRGSYEQYFGPGTRLTVT.

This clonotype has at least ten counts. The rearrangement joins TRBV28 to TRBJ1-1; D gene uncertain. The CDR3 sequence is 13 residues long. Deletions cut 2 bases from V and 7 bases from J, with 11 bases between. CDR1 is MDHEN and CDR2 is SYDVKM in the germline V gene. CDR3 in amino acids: CASSLTLGGEAFF. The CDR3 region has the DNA TGTGCCAGCAGTTTAACCCTTGGCGGTGAAGCTTTCTTT.

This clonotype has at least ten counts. CDR3 sequence: CASSEEVTGGTEAFF. CDR3 coding DNA: TGTGCCAGCAGTGAGGAGGTCACCGGGGGCACTGAAGCTTTCTTT. The V and J genes are TRBV2 and TRBJ1-1, with D possibly TRBD1 on 5 matching bases. V was trimmed by 3 bases and J by 4 bases, leaving 15 bases between them. This CDR3 comprises 15 residues. Germline V gene sequence: CDR1 SNHLY, CDR2 FYNNEI.

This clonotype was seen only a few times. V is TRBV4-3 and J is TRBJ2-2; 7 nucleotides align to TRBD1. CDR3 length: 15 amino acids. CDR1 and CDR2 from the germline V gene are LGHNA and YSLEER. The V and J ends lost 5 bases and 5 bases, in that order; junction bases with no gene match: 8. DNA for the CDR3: TGCGCCAGCAGCATTTGGGACAGACGTACCGGGGAGCTGTTTTTT. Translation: CASSIWDRRTGELFF.

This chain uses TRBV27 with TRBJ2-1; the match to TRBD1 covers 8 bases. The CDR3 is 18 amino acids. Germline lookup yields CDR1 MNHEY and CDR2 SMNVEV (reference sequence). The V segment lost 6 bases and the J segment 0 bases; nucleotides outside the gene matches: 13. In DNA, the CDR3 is TGTGCCAGCAGGGACAGGGATTACGGGAGCAGCTCCTACAATGAGCAGTTCTTC. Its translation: CASRDRDYGSSSYNEQFF.

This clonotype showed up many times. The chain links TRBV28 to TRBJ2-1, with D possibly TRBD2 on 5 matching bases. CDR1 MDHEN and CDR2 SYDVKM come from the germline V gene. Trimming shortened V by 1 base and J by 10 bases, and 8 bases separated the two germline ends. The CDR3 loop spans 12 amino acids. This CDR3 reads CASSLLGVEQFF. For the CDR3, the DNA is TGTGCCAGCAGTTTATTGGGAGTCGAGCAGTTCTTC.

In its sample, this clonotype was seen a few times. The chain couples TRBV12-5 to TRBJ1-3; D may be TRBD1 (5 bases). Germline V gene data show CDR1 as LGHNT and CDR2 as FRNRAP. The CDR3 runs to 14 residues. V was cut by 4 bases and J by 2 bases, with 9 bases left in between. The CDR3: CASGSQGTGNTIYF. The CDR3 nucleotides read TGTGCTAGTGGTTCCCAGGGTACTGGAAACACCATATATTTT.

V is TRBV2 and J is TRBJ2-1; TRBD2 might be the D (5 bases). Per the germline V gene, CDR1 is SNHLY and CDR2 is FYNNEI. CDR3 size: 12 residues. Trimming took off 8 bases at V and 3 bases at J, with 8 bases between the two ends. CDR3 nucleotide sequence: TGTGCCAGCCAAGCGGACTACAATGAGCAGTTCTTC. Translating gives CASQADYNEQFF.

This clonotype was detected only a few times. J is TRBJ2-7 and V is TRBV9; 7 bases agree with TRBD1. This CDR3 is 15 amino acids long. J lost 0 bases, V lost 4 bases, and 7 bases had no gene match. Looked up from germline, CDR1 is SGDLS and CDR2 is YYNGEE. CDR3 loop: CASSPGDSVSYEQYF. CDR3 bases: TGTGCCAGCAGCCCCGGGGACAGTGTCTCCTACGAGCAGTACTTC. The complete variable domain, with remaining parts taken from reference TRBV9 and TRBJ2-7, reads DSGVTQTPKHLITATGQRVTLRCSPRSGDLSVYWYQQSLDQGLQFLIQYYNGEERAKGNILERFSAQQFPDLHSELNLSSLELGDSALYFCASSPGDSVSYEQYFGPGTRLTVT.

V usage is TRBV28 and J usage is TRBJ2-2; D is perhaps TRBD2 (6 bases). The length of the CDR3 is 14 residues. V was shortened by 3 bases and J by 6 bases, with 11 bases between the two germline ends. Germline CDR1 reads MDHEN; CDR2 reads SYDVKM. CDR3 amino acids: CASSLEGLAGELFF. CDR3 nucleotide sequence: TGTGCCAGCAGTTTGGAGGGCTTGGCCGGGGAGCTGTTTTTT.

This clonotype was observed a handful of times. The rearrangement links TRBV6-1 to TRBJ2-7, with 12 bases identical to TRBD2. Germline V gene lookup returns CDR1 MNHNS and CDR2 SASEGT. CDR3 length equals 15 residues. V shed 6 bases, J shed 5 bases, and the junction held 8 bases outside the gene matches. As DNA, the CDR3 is TGTGCCAGCAGGCCACCGGGACTAGCGGGCCACGAGCAGTACTTC. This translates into CASRPPGLAGHEQYF.

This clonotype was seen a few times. CDR3 amino acids: CSLTPGLAGRGGSYEQYF. The CDR3 region has the DNA TGCAGCCTAACCCCGGGACTAGCGGGAAGAGGTGGGTCCTACGAGCAGTACTTC. The chain carries TRBV20-1 and TRBJ2-7; 13 bases map to TRBD2. Germline CDR1 is DFQATT and CDR2 is SNEGSKA (reference sequence). CDR3 length equals 18 residues.

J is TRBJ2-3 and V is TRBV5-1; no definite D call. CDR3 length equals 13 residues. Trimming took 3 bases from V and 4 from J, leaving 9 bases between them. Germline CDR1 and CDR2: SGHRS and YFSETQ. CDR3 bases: TGCGCCAGCAGCTCGGCGACTCCAGATACGCAGTATTTT. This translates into CASSSATPDTQYF. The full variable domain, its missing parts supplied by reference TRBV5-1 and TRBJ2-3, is KAGVTQTPRYLIKTRGQQVTLSCSPISGHRSVSWYQQTPGQGLQFLFEYFSETQRNKGNFPGRFSGRQFSNSRSEMNVSTLELGDSALYLCASSSATPDTQYFGPGTRLTVL.

CDR3 sequence: CASSQGWSNQPQHF. Written as DNA, the CDR3 is TGTGCCAGCAGCCAAGGGTGGAGCAATCAGCCCCAGCATTTT. This chain connects TRBV7-2 to TRBJ1-5; D is uncertain. Germline V gene sequence: CDR1 SGHTA, CDR2 FQGNSA. The CDR3 length is 14 residues. V lost 5 bases and J 1 base, leaving 9 bases between the germline ends.

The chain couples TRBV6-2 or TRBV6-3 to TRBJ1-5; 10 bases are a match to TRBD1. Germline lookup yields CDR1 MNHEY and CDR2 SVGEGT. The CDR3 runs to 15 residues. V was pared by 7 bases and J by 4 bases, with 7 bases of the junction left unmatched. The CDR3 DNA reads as TGTGCCAGCACCGCGGGACAGGGGCTAAATCAGCCCCAGCATTTT. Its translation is CASTAGQGLNQPQHF.

CDR3 sequence: CASSEFYTGELFF. CDR3 nucleotide sequence: TGTGCCAGCAGTGAGTTCTACACCGGGGAGCTGTTTTTT. The chain uses TRBV6-4 and TRBJ2-2, with D unclear. The germline gives CDR1 MRHNA, CDR2 SNTAGT. The CDR3 length is 13 residues. V was shortened by 3 bases and J by 3 bases, with 5 bases between the two germline ends.

CDR3 nucleotides: TGTGCCAGCAGCATCCCGGGACTATGGGGGGAGACCCAGTACTTC. Its protein is CASSIPGLWGETQYF. V and J are TRBV7-9 and TRBJ2-5, with TRBD2 identical over 7 bases. The CDR3 runs to 15 residues. CDR1 and CDR2 (germline): SEHNR, FQNEAQ (reference sequence). Trimming at V came to 5 bases and at J to 5 bases, leaving 11 bases not matched to a gene.